This T cell receptor (beta chain) was obtained from a study of OX40 agonist ivuxolimab in advanced cancers. Background for the entire study: Ivuxolimab, which targeted the costimulatory receptor OX40 (CD134), was an agonistic, fully human IgG2 monoclonal antibody. Partial responses occurred in three dose-escalation patients, of whom one had hepatocellular carcinoma and two had cutaneous melanoma. Prior anti-PD-1, anti-PD-L1 or anti-CTLA-4 therapy was permitted, and checkpoint inhibitors had been received by roughly 40% of dose-escalation patients. Peripheral TCRbeta sequencing aimed to test whether ivuxolimab altered TCR sequence diversity and caused clonal T-cell expansion. Of the roughly 51 patients in dose escalation, some 19 had hepatocellular carcinoma, some 15 had melanoma, 9 had renal cell carcinoma and 9 had head and neck cancer. The paper covers the monotherapy dose-escalation part of the phase I ivuxolimab trial, which included N ≈ 50 patients. Intravenous ivuxolimab was administered to patients every 2 weeks at six dose levels: 0.01, 0.1, 0.3, 1.5, 3 and 10 mg/kg. The dose-escalation cohort was about 83% male with a mean age of about 60 years, ranging from 23 to 79.

Patients with autoimmune disease history or receiving systemic immunosuppression were excluded from the trial. Peripheral blood for TCR sequencing was collected from all dose cohorts at baseline, on cycle 4 day 1, and on cycle 7 day 1. Samples were obtained from an open-label, multicenter, first-in-human phase I dose-escalation trial of ivuxolimab. The trial enrolled adults with locally advanced or metastatic head and neck squamous cell, hepatocellular, melanoma or renal cell carcinoma. CD4+ and CD8+ T cells were sorted separately from peripheral blood before TCR sequencing. CDR1 SGDLS and CDR2 YYNGEE are derived from the germline V gene. Trimming leaves V shorter by 0 bases and J shorter by 7 bases, with the junction holding 10 bases beyond the gene matches. From the cysteine up to the phenylalanine, the CDR3 has a length of 16 residues. Just the 48-base CDR3 DNA is kept, in frame starting at base 1.

Genomic DNA was isolated from the sorted cells so that the TCRbeta CDR3 region could be sequenced. The immunoSEQ Assay was used to sequence the TCRbeta CDR3 regions. The source is immuneACCESS, and TCRdb retained only in-frame sequences with V and J called. Part of the clones is not carried over; for the studies checked, unresolved V genes explain less than half of this, and the remainder is unexplained. The sample table shows over 60,000 clones, and 84% are seen once. Clones ranked in the top ten supply approximately 2.1% of the sample. The investigation overall reported the following: Low levels of normalized T-cell clonal expansion were also shown by some nonresponding patients. In partial responders in the 0.1-3.0 mg/kg groups, normalized peripheral clonal expansion was found to be among the lowest, especially among CD8+ T cells. After ivuxolimab, expanded clones were on average more numerous among CD8+ T cells than among CD4+ T cells. At doses of 0.1 to 3.0 mg/kg, clonal expansion of both CD4+ and CD8+ T cells in blood was seen between baseline and week 6. The antigen specificity of the peripheral T cells that underwent clonal expansion was not determined.

About this clone: Its cognate antigen has yet to be identified. Within one base of it there is no much larger clone, and no base qualities were kept.

The origin of this receptor is an adult with an advanced solid tumor such as melanoma, head and neck, liver or kidney cancer. The V and J genes are TRBV9 and TRBJ2-5, and 9 junction bases match TRBD2. The sequences come from CD4+ or CD8+ T cells sorted from blood, collected in a trial of the OX40 agonist ivuxolimab. The DNA sequence is TGTGCCAGCAGCGTAGAGCCTAGCGGGATCCGAGGGACCCAGTACTTC. It codes for CASSVEPSGIRGTQYF.